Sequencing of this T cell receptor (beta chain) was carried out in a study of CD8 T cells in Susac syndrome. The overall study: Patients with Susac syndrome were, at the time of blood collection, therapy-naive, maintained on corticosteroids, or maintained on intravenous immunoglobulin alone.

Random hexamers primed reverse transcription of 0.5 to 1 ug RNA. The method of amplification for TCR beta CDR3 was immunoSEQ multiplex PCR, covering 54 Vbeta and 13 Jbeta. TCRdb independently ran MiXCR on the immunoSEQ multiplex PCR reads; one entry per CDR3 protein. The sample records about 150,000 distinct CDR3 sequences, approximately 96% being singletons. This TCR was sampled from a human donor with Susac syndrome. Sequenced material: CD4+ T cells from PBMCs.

CDR3 nucleotides: TGTGCCAGCAGCCCGGCAGGGACAGGTAATCAGCCCCAGCATTTT. The encoded protein is CASSPAGTGNQPQHF. The chain is built from TRBV2 and TRBJ1-5; 8 bases fit TRBD1. The germline gives CDR1 SNHLY, CDR2 FYNNEI. V lost 6 bases and J lost 4; bases outside the gene matches: 8. The CDR3 is 15 amino acids.